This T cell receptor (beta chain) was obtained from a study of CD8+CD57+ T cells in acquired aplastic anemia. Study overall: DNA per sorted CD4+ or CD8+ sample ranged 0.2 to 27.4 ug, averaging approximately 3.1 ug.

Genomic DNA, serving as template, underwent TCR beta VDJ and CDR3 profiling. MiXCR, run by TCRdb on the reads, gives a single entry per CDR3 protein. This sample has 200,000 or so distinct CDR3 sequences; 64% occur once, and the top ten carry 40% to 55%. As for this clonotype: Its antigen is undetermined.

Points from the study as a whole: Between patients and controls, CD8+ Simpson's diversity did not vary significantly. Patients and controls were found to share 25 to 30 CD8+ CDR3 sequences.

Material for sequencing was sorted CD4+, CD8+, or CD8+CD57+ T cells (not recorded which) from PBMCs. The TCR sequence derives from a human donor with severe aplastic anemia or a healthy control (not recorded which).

The CDR3 region has the DNA TGTGCCAGCAGCTTAGGACTTGAGTCACCCCTCCACTTT. Residues: CASSLGLESPLHF. The chain uses TRBV7-6 and TRBJ1-6, with D uncertain. Trimming removed 1 base from V and 10 bases from J, with 8 bases in between. CDR3 length equals 13 residues. The V gene's germline CDR1 is SGHVS and CDR2 FNYEAQ.